These 17 T cell receptor beta chains share one sample of origin, sequenced in a study of blood T cell repertoires in COVID-19. Assay used: immunoSEQ multiplex PCR; TCRdb lists only in-frame clones, some missing. Found here are 40,000 to 55,000 clones, roughly 90% of them singletons; the top ten hold 25% to 30%. The material sequenced was peripheral blood. These receptors were taken from a woman of 80 years or more with acute or convalescent COVID-19.

The chain joins TRBV4-2 to TRBJ2-2, with D unclear. The CDR3 covers 18 residues. Germline CDR1 reads LGHNA; CDR2 reads YNFKEQ. V was shortened by 1 base and J by 4 bases, with 19 bases between the two germline ends. CDR3 region: CASSQGLSGRIGTGELFF. Written as DNA, the CDR3 is TGTGCCAGCAGCCAAGGGCTCTCAGGCCGGATTGGCACCGGGGAGCTGTTTTTT.

V is TRBV5-6 and J is TRBJ1-2; 7 nucleotides align to TRBD1. Per germline, CDR1 SGHDT and CDR2 YYEEEE. The CDR3 sequence is 16 residues long. The trim removed 0 bases at V and 6 bases at J, leaving 11 bases unmatched. CDR3 amino acids: CASSLGLGGRLDGYTF. The CDR3 DNA reads as TGTGCCAGCAGCTTGGGTCTAGGGGGCCGTTTAGATGGCTACACCTTC.

The J gene is TRBJ2-6, the V gene TRBV19, with 7 bases lining up with TRBD2. The CDR3 loop spans 16 amino acids. Germline trimming cut 0 bases from V and 1 base from J; bases unmatched to any gene: 0. The germline CDR1 and CDR2 sequences are LNHDA and SQIVND (reference sequence). The chain's CDR3 is CASSIEGGSGANVLTF. CDR3 nucleotide sequence: TGTGCCAGTAGTATAGAGGGGGGGTCTGGGGCCAACGTCCTGACTTTC.

This CDR3 reads CASSHTGEDGYTF. CDR3 sequence (DNA): TGTGCCAGTAGCCACACCGGGGAGGATGGCTACACCTTC. The V gene is TRBV19, the J gene TRBJ1-2, with unresolved D. CDR1 LNHDA and CDR2 SQIVND come from the germline V gene (reference sequence). Trimming shortened V by 6 bases and J by 6 bases, and 14 bases separated the two germline ends. This CDR3 is built from 13 residues.

V gene TRBV2 combines with J gene TRBJ2-3, with 8 bases matching TRBD2. This CDR3 has 17 amino acids. Germline V gene sequence: CDR1 SNHLY, CDR2 FYNNEI. V gave up 6 bases and J gave up 5 bases; unmatched junction bases: 16. CDR3 in DNA: TGTGCCAGCAGCGGCCACCCTGGCGGGGGGACAAGAGATACGCAGTATTTT. Amino acids: CASSGHPGGGTRDTQYF. The whole variable domain, remainder taken from reference TRBV2 and TRBJ2-3, is EPEVTQTPSHQVTQMGQEVILRCVPISNHLYFYWYRQILGQKVEFLVSFYNNEISEKSEIFDDQFSVERPDGSNFTLKIRSTKLEDSAMYFCASSGHPGGGTRDTQYFGPGTRLTVL.

The CDR3 here is CASSLETGGGPSTQYF. The CDR3 nucleotides are TGCGCCAGCAGCTTGGAAACAGGGGGCGGGCCCAGCACGCAGTATTTT. This chain connects TRBV5-1 to TRBJ2-3; 9 positions match TRBD1. The CDR3 is made up of 16 amino acids. V lost 0 bases and J lost 9; bases outside the gene matches: 11. Germline assignment: CDR1 SGHRS and CDR2 YFSETQ. Drawing the rest from reference TRBV5-1 and TRBJ2-3, the complete variable domain is KAGVTQTPRYLIKTRGQQVTLSCSPISGHRSVSWYQQTPGQGLQFLFEYFSETQRNKGNFPGRFSGRQFSNSRSEMNVSTLELGDSALYLCASSLETGGGPSTQYFGPGTRLTVL.

This clone was recorded only once. The chain is built from TRBV4-1 and TRBJ1-1; TRBD1 aligns across 12 bases. The CDR3 totals 14 residues. V shed 0 bases, J shed 8 bases, and the junction held 1 base outside the gene matches. Germline-derived CDR1 and CDR2 are MGHRA and YSYEKL. CDR3 in DNA: TGCGCCAGCAGCCAAGAGGGGACAGGGGGCGAAGCTTTCTTT. It encodes CASSQEGTGGEAFF.

The V and J genes are TRBV14 and TRBJ1-3; D is uncertain. Per germline, CDR1 SGHDN and CDR2 FVKESK. This CDR3 has 13 residues. V lost 1 base, J lost 9 bases, and 10 bases lay in between. CDR3 DNA sequence: TGTGCCAGCAGCCAAGCGCCGGTACCCACCATATATTTT. Translated: CASSQAPVPTIYF.

The CDR3 here is CASSGGRVFF. Written as DNA, the CDR3 is TGTGCCAGCAGCGGAGGTCGGGTGTTCTTC. The chain recombines TRBV4-2 with TRBJ2-1, with D tentatively TRBD2 (5 bases). The CDR3 has 10 residues. Germline assignment: CDR1 LGHNA and CDR2 YNFKEQ. The V end was cut by 5 bases, the J end by 15 bases, with 11 bases between.

The gene calls are TRBV19 and TRBJ2-6; TRBD2 matches 10 bases. Per the germline V gene, CDR1 is LNHDA and CDR2 is SQIVND (reference sequence). Trimming took 3 bases from V and 0 from J; bases not matched to a gene: 8. The CDR3 covers 19 residues. CDR3 coding DNA: TGTGCCAGTAGTATTGGGGCTAGCGGGGGACACTCTGGGGCCAACGTCCTGACTTTC. This gives the protein CASSIGASGGHSGANVLTF.

V gene TRBV20-1 combines with J gene TRBJ2-1, with 7 bases matching TRBD2. This CDR3 has 11 amino acids. The V and J ends lost 5 bases and 9 bases, in that order; junction bases with no gene match: 4. Germline CDR1 and CDR2: DFQATT and SNEGSKA (reference sequence). CDR3: CSAWRGIEQFF. The DNA of the CDR3 is TGCAGTGCTTGGCGGGGGATTGAGCAGTTCTTC.

V usage is TRBV7-6 and J usage is TRBJ2-1, with D tentatively TRBD2 (5 bases). Germline V CDR1 and CDR2: SGHVS, FNYEAQ. V was shortened by 3 bases and J by 5 bases, with 11 bases between the two germline ends. The CDR3 loop spans 14 amino acids. In nucleotides, the CDR3 is TGTGCCAGCAGCTTGAGGGCCGCCAACAATGAGCAGTTCTTC. It codes for CASSLRAANNEQFF. The full variable domain, its missing parts supplied by reference TRBV7-6 and TRBJ2-1, is GAGVSQSPRYKVTKRGQDVALRCDPISGHVSLYWYRQALGQGPEFLTYFNYEAQQDKSGLPNDRFSAERPEGSISTLTIQRTEQRDSAMYRCASSLRAANNEQFFGPGTRLTVL.

The chain uses TRBV3-1 (or the pseudogene TRBV3-2) and TRBJ1-2; D not certain. Germline-derived CDR1 and CDR2 are LGHDT and YNNKEL (reference sequence). The ends were cut back, 1 base at V and 5 bases at J, with 11 bases in the middle. The CDR3 runs to 14 residues. For the CDR3, the DNA is TGTGCCAGCAGCCAAGGTAACCCGGTATATGGCTACACCTTC. This gives the protein CASSQGNPVYGYTF.

This sequence joins TRBV5-8 and TRBJ1-5, with 7 bases aligning to TRBD1. Germline-derived CDR1 and CDR2 are SGHTS and YDEGEE. The CDR3 contains 14 residues. J lost 9 bases, V lost 4 bases, and 10 bases had no gene match. CDR3 loop: CASSLRQGGTPQHF. The CDR3 DNA reads TGTGCCAGCAGCCTGAGACAGGGCGGTACGCCCCAGCATTTT.

The J gene is TRBJ2-3, the V gene TRBV4-1; D gene uncertain. Trimming took off 1 base at V and 0 bases at J, with 8 bases between the two ends. Germline V gene sequence: CDR1 MGHRA, CDR2 YSYEKL. The CDR3 covers 15 residues. This CDR3 reads CASSQGGASTDTQYF. In nucleotides, the CDR3 is TGCGCCAGCAGCCAAGGCGGAGCAAGCACAGATACGCAGTATTTT.

V and J are TRBV11-2 and TRBJ2-2, with 7 bases aligning to TRBD2. The ends lost 1 base at V and 5 bases at J; junction bases unmatched: 10. This CDR3 comprises 17 residues. CDR1 SGHAT and CDR2 FQNNGV come from the germline V gene. The CDR3 region is CASSLARPGGNTGELFF. The CDR3 DNA sequence: TGTGCCAGCAGCTTAGCCCGGCCGGGGGGTAATACCGGGGAGCTGTTTTTT.

This clone was detected once. V usage is TRBV10-3 and J usage is TRBJ1-2; maybe TRBD1 (5 bases). Per germline, CDR1 ENHRY and CDR2 SYGVKD. The germline V and J ends were trimmed by 5 bases and 6 bases, with 10 bases remaining between them. This CDR3 has 12 residues. The CDR3: CAISSRGDGYTF. The CDR3 nucleotides read TGTGCCATCAGTAGTCGGGGGGATGGCTACACCTTC.